Listed below are T cell receptor beta chains from one sample, sequenced in a study of T-cell reconstitution after alpha-beta-depleted transplantation in children. Each CDR3 protein gets one entry after TCRdb re-called the PCR reads with MiXCR. The table has about 270,000 distinct CDR3 sequences, 9.9% seen once. Here the sequenced sample was PBMCs from the stem cell graft donor, taken from the stem cell graft. The receptors here all came from a human donor who donated a stem cell graft to a child with SCID. Both conserved end residues are part of each CDR3. Fields, in order: CDR3 protein, CDR3 DNA, CDR3 length, D gene, clone size, V gene, J gene. A D gene is named only where the DNA matches it firmly. Some rows mark clone size as missing; the rest say once, few, many or name a class of expanded clone.

CSAARPGGNTGELFF	TGCAGTGCAGCACGGCCGGGGGGGAACACCGGGGAGCTGTTTTTT	15	TRBD2	few	TRBV20-1	TRBJ2-2
CSSAGLAGGSTDTQYF	TGCAGCTCCGCGGGACTAGCGGGGGGGAGCACAGATACGCAGTATTTT	16	TRBD2	NA	TRBV29-1	TRBJ2-3
CASSSSGTEAYEQYF	TGTGCCAGCAGTTCTTCCGGGACAGAGGCCTACGAGCAGTACTTC	15	TRBD1	many	TRBV27	TRBJ2-7
CSASAAYRGLGNTIYF	TGCAGTGCTTCCGCCGCGTACAGGGGGCTGGGAAACACCATATATTTT	16	TRBD1	many	TRBV20-1	TRBJ1-3
CASSPGQGEQFF	TGTGCCAGCTCACCGGGACAGGGTGAGCAGTTCTTC	12	TRBD1	NA	TRBV18	TRBJ2-1
CASSSRAGIYNEQFF	TGTGCCAGCAGCTCACGGGCGGGGATCTACAATGAGCAGTTCTTC	15	NA	many	TRBV7-7	TRBJ2-1
CASSTQGVGSPLHF	TGTGCCAGCAGCACCCAGGGGGTCGGTTCACCCCTCCACTTT	14	TRBD1	NA	TRBV12-3/TRBV12-4	TRBJ1-6
CASSTSLAGVPQLTDTQYF	TGTGCCAGCAGCACCAGCCTAGCGGGGGTGCCCCAGCTTACAGATACGCAGTATTTT	19	TRBD2	NA	TRBV9	TRBJ2-3
CSARDLRGESTDTQYF	TGCAGTGCTAGAGATTTACGAGGGGAGAGCACAGATACGCAGTATTTT	16	NA	NA	TRBV20-1	TRBJ2-3
CASSLGGGVELFF	TGCGCCAGCAGCTTGGGAGGGGGCGTGGAGCTGTTTTTT	13	TRBD1	few	TRBV5-1	TRBJ2-2
CSARDGGASTDTQYF	TGCAGTGCTAGAGATGGGGGGGCTAGCACAGATACGCAGTATTTT	15	NA	few	TRBV20-1	TRBJ2-3
CSASDSNYGYTF	TGCAGTGCTTCGGACAGTAACTATGGCTACACCTTC	12	NA	many	TRBV20-1	TRBJ1-2
CASSLVLGSEAFF	TGCGCCAGCAGCTTGGTATTGGGGAGTGAAGCTTTCTTT	13	NA	many	TRBV5-1	TRBJ1-1
CSAKTGSTEAFF	TGCAGTGCTAAGACGGGGTCCACTGAAGCTTTCTTT	12	NA	NA	TRBV20-1	TRBJ1-1
CASSLLGTGTSTDTQYF	TGTGCCAGCAGCCTCCTCGGCACTGGGACTAGCACAGATACGCAGTATTTT	17	NA	NA	TRBV7-6	TRBJ2-3
CASLGGGRTGELFF	TGTGCCAGCTTAGGGGGGGGTCGGACCGGGGAGCTGTTTTTT	14	NA	NA	TRBV12-3/TRBV12-4	TRBJ2-2
CASSPFGGLYEKLFF	TGCGCCAGCAGCCCCTTCGGGGGGTTATACGAAAAACTGTTTTTT	15	NA	few	TRBV5-1	TRBJ1-4
CASSAHQTQYF	TGTGCCAGCAGCGCCCATCAGACCCAGTACTTC	11	NA	many	TRBV7-9	TRBJ2-5
CASSDPGQGDPYEQYF	TGTGCCAGCAGTGACCCAGGACAGGGGGATCCCTACGAGCAGTACTTC	16	TRBD1	few	TRBV6-1	TRBJ2-7
CASSPDKPADTQYF	TGCGCCAGCAGCCCAGATAAACCGGCAGATACGCAGTATTTT	14	NA	NA	TRBV5-1	TRBJ2-3
CSVVDRRNTEAFF	TGCAGCGTTGTAGACAGGAGGAACACTGAAGCTTTCTTT	13	NA	many	TRBV29-1	TRBJ1-1
CASGLETQYF	TGTGCCAGCGGTTTAGAGACCCAGTACTTC	10	NA	few	TRBV12-3/TRBV12-4	TRBJ2-5
CASGSQTVETQYF	TGTGCCAGCGGATCCCAAACCGTGGAGACCCAGTACTTC	13	NA	many	TRBV9	TRBJ2-5
CASSLGVHSPQETQYF	TGTGCCAGCAGCTTAGGGGTACACTCCCCCCAAGAGACCCAGTACTTC	16	NA	few	TRBV7-3	TRBJ2-5
CASSFLDTEAFF	TGTGCCAGCAGTTTTTTGGACACTGAAGCTTTCTTT	12	NA	many	TRBV12-3/TRBV12-4	TRBJ1-1
CASSITGTGGNEQYF	TGTGCCAGTAGTATTACCGGGACAGGGGGCAACGAGCAGTACTTC	15	TRBD1	few	TRBV19	TRBJ2-7
CASSEFKKSSTDTQYF	TGTGCCAGCAGTGAATTTAAGAAGAGTAGCACAGATACGCAGTATTTT	16	NA	NA	TRBV2	TRBJ2-3
CASSDWGRTGNTIYF	TGCGCCAGCAGTGACTGGGGAAGAACTGGAAACACCATATATTTT	15	NA	NA	TRBV10-2	TRBJ1-3
CASSLGRTIDEQFF	TGCGCCAGCAGCTTGGGACGGACGATTGATGAGCAGTTCTTC	14	NA	few	TRBV5-1	TRBJ2-1
CSVNHGGTIYF	TGCAGTGTTAACCATGGGGGCACCATATATTTT	11	NA	few	TRBV20-1	TRBJ1-3
CSARVFQETQYF	TGCAGTGCTAGGGTATTTCAAGAGACCCAGTACTTC	12	NA	few	TRBV20-1	TRBJ2-5
CASSLESVGTQYF	TGTGCCAGCAGCTTAGAGTCTGTGGGTACGCAGTATTTT	13	NA	few	TRBV7-8	TRBJ2-3
CASSPPTATNEKLFF	TGTGCCAGCAGCCCCCCGACAGCAACTAATGAAAAACTGTTTTTT	15	NA	few	TRBV7-2	TRBJ1-4
CSARAPGGSNEQFF	TGCAGTGCGCGCGCCCCGGGGGGGTCCAATGAGCAGTTCTTC	14	TRBD2	NA	TRBV20-1	TRBJ2-1
CASSLEGVGELFF	TGCGCCAGCAGCTTGGAAGGAGTCGGGGAGCTGTTTTTT	13	NA	NA	TRBV5-1	TRBJ2-2
CASQGQGGEQYF	TGTGCCAGCCAGGGACAGGGCGGCGAGCAGTACTTC	12	TRBD1	NA	TRBV6-5	TRBJ2-7
CASSQDLDSVGYTF	TGCGCCAGCAGCCAAGATCTGGACTCAGTCGGCTACACCTTC	14	NA	few	TRBV4-1	TRBJ1-2
CASSLRGSKNQETQYF	TGCGCCAGCAGCCTTAGAGGATCAAAAAACCAAGAGACCCAGTACTTC	16	NA	few	TRBV4-1	TRBJ2-5
CSGRGVAGEQFF	TGCAGCGGACGGGGAGTCGCGGGTGAGCAGTTCTTC	12	NA	NA	TRBV29-1	TRBJ2-1
CASRPGGTAYEQYF	TGTGCCAGCAGACCAGGGGGTACGGCCTACGAGCAGTACTTC	14	TRBD1	few	TRBV27	TRBJ2-7
CSARDSGQGLSGANVLTF	TGCAGTGCTAGAGATTCGGGACAGGGATTATCTGGGGCCAACGTCCTGACTTTC	18	TRBD1	NA	TRBV20-1	TRBJ2-6
CASSARLESAGELFF	TGTGCCAGCAGCGCCAGGCTAGAATCCGCCGGGGAGCTGTTTTTT	15	NA	few	TRBV7-9	TRBJ2-2
CATSGNNPGSSYNSPLHF	TGTGCCACCTCAGGAAATAATCCAGGGAGCTCCTATAATTCACCCCTCCACTTT	18	NA	few	TRBV19	TRBJ1-6
CSAKDHTGELFF	TGCAGTGCTAAGGATCACACCGGGGAGCTGTTTTTT	12	NA	few	TRBV20-1	TRBJ2-2
CASSEVGQGARWSPLHF	TGTGCCAGCAGTGAGGTGGGGCAGGGGGCGCGTTGGTCACCCCTCCACTTT	17	TRBD1	many	TRBV2	TRBJ1-6
CASSVASGGPSYNSPLHF	TGTGCCAGCAGCGTAGCCTCCGGTGGGCCCTCCTATAATTCACCCCTCCACTTT	18	NA	many	TRBV9	TRBJ1-6
CALIQGLKGQLYQETQYF	TGTGCCCTTATTCAGGGCCTAAAGGGGCAACTGTACCAAGAGACCCAGTACTTC	18	NA	few	TRBV11-2	TRBJ2-5
CSASQGKDEQFF	TGCAGTGCCAGTCAGGGTAAGGATGAGCAGTTCTTC	12	NA	many	TRBV20-1	TRBJ2-1
CSALTGTGVEKLFF	TGCAGTGCTCTCACCGGGACAGGGGTCGAAAAACTGTTTTTT	14	TRBD1	few	TRBV20-1	TRBJ1-4
CASSLGRVGEKLFF	TGTGCCAGCAGTTTAGGAAGGGTTGGCGAAAAACTGTTTTTT	14	NA	few	TRBV27	TRBJ1-4
CASSYGQLNEKLFF	TGTGCCAGCAGTTACGGACAGCTTAATGAAAAACTGTTTTTT	14	NA	NA	TRBV6-5	TRBJ1-4
CASSYEFVRSGGPTYEQYF	TGTGCCAGCAGTTACGAGTTTGTGCGTAGCGGGGGCCCTACCTACGAGCAGTACTTC	19	TRBD2	NA	TRBV6-5	TRBJ2-7
CSARIAGGDTQYF	TGCAGTGCTAGAATAGCGGGGGGAGATACGCAGTATTTT	13	TRBD2	few	TRBV20-1	TRBJ2-3
CSARGTSGGYNEQFF	TGCAGTGCTAGGGGGACTAGCGGGGGCTACAATGAGCAGTTCTTC	15	TRBD2	few	TRBV20-1	TRBJ2-1
CASSFTSGGNTGELFF	TGCGCCAGCAGCTTTACTAGCGGGGGAAACACCGGGGAGCTGTTTTTT	16	TRBD2	few	TRBV5-1	TRBJ2-2
CASSLDPGPTEAFF	TGCGCCAGCAGCTTGGATCCGGGACCCACTGAAGCTTTCTTT	14	NA	NA	TRBV5-1	TRBJ1-1
CASSPTIFTGTGENTEAFF	TGTGCCAGCTCACCTACGATATTTACCGGGACAGGGGAGAACACTGAAGCTTTCTTT	19	TRBD1	few	TRBV18	TRBJ1-1